This T cell receptor beta chain derives from a study of cytomegalovirus exposure and HLA in healthy donors. Study background: A previous analysis identified approximately 120 million unique TCR beta sequences derived from 180 million or so T cells. Within the Caucasian-associated ancestry cluster were roughly 81% of the 398 genotyped donors.

Use of 60 Vbeta and 13 Jbeta primers characterized the PCR. Generated by immunoSEQ multiplex PCR, the TCRdb table keeps only in-frame clones and is missing some. This sample's clone table lists about 72,000 clones. This TCR came from a middle-aged man in good health and CMV-seronegative. Sequencing used PBMCs.

CDR3 in DNA: TGTGCCAGCAGCCGGGAACACTACGAGCAGTACTTC. Translated: CASSREHYEQYF. The chain uses TRBV2 and TRBJ2-7, with D perhaps TRBD2 (5 bases). The germline CDR1 and CDR2 sequences are SNHLY and FYNNEI. V was pared by 6 bases and J by 3 bases, with 9 bases between. This CDR3 contains 12 residues.